This T cell receptor beta chain was recorded in a study of shared clonotypes between healthy human individuals. This CDR3 region has 17 residues. The V and J ends lost 3 bases and 2 bases respectively, with 17 bases between them. Germline lookup yields CDR1 KGHSH and CDR2 LQKENI. Turning to this clone: The antigen remains undetermined.

The repertoire was sequenced with immunoSEQ multiplex PCR; TCRdb's copy has only in-frame clones and lacks some. The repertoire holds under 150,000 clones, with about 70% as singletons. The study, taken as a whole, reports: Memory subsets had estimated richness that was generally smaller than that of naive subsets. The sharing of 5% to 6.5% of naive CD4 clonotypes was seen across a handful of donors. Measured sharing among donors was expected to vary with sequencing depth.

The study drew all its donors from Caucasian adults living in Nashville, Tennessee. Sequencing was carried out using memory CD8+ T cells sorted from blood. Subset specified: CD45RO+ cells pooled with CCR7-negative TemRA cells. This TCR was recovered from a woman aged 30 to 39 in good health. The chain couples TRBV18 to TRBJ1-5; weak D call: TRBD1 (5 bases). The CDR3 is CASSPASGGGGNQPQHF. The CDR3 nucleotides are TGTGCCAGCTCACCGGCCTCTGGGGGAGGAGGCAATCAGCCCCAGCATTTT.